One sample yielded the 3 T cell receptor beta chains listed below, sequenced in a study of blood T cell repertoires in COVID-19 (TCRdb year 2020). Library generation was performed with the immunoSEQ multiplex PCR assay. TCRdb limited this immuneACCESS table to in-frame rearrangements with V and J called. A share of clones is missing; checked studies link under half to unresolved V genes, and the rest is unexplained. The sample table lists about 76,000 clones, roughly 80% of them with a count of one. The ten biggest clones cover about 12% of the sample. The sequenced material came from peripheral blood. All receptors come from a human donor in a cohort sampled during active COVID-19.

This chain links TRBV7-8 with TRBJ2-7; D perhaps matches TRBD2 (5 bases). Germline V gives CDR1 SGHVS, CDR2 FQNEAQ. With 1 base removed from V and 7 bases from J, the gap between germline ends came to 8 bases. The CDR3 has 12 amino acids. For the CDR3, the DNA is TGTGCCAGCAGCTTAGGAGGGTTGGAGCAGTACGTC. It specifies CASSLGGLEQYV.

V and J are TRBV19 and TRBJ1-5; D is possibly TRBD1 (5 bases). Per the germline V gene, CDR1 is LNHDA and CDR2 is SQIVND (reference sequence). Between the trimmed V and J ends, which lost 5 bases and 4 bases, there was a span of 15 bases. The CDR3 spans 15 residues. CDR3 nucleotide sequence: TGTGCCAGTAGTTCCTCGGGGGTTTCTAATCAGCCCCAGCATTTT. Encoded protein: CASSSSGVSNQPQHF.

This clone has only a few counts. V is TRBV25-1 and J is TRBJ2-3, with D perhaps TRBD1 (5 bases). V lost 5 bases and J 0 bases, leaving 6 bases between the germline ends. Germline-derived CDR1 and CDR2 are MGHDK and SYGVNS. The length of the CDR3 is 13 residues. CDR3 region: CASSRGSTDTQYF. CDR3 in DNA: TGTGCCAGCAGTAGGGGCAGCACAGATACGCAGTATTTT.